This TCR beta chain was recorded in a study of shared T cell receptors in the human thymus. From germline, CDR1 is MNHNY and CDR2 SVGAGI (reference sequence). The CDR3 covers 15 residues. Trimming stripped 8 bases from V and 12 bases from J, with 29 bases between. The assay was immunoSEQ multiplex PCR, and TCRdb's table has in-frame clones only and misses some. The sample contains hundreds of thousands of clones, more than 75% of which appear only once. A further study also used this sample, focusing on human thymus T cells.

The chain combines TRBV6-6 with TRBJ2-7, with D possibly being TRBD2 (6 bases). This receptor was obtained from a boy less than two years old with a congenital heart defect. The sequenced sample was thymocytes. The CDR3 nucleotides are TGTGCCAGCCAGAAGAGGGGCGGGGAGCTAGTACGTGGGTACTTC. It yields the protein CASQKRGGELVRGYF.